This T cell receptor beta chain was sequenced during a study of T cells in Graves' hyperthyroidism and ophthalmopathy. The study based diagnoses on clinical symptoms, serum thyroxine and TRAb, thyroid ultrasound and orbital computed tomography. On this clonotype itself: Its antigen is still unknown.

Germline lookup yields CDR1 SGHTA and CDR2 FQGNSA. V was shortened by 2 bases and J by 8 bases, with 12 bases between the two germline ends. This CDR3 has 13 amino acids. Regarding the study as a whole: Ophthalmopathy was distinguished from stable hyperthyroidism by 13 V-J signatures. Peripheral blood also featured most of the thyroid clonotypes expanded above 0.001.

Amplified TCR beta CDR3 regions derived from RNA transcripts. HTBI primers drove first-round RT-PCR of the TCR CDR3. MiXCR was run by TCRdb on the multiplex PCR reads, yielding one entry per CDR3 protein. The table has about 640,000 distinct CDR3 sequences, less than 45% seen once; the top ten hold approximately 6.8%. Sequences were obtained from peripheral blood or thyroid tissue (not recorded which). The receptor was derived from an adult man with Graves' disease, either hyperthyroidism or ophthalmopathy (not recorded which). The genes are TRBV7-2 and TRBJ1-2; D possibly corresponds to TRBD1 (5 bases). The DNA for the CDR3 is TGTGCCAGCAGCTTATTAAGGGGCGAGGGCTACACCTTC. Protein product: CASSLLRGEGYTF.